This T cell receptor (beta chain) originates from a study of human T cells and chemical hapten exposure. Separate cDNA molecules received unique molecular identifiers, which the library attached to them. MiXCR was run by TCRdb on the reads, yielding one entry per CDR3 protein. Among several thousand distinct CDR3 sequences listed, nearly 50% were seen once. Germline V gene data show CDR1 as SGDLS and CDR2 as YYNGEE. V gave up 5 bases and J gave up 4 bases; unmatched junction bases: 9. This CDR3 has 15 amino acids. This sample's treatment: therapeutic diphenylcyclopropenone sensitization with weekly scalp DPC.

The sequences come from whole blood, collected before DPC sensitization or 2, 6, or about 24 weeks after (not recorded which). The sequence derives from an adult with alopecia areata. Some clones in this sample may be carry-over from other donors' samples. This table probably holds off-target reads from a library built for another chain. The rearrangement joins TRBV9 to TRBJ2-3; TRBD2 matches at 8 bases. CDR3 nucleotides: TGTGCCAGCAGTGGGACTAGACTTTTTGCAGATACGCAGTATTTT. It translates to CASSGTRLFADTQYF.